This T cell receptor beta chain was recorded in a study of cytomegalovirus exposure and HLA in healthy donors. 13 Jbeta primers and 60 Vbeta primers were used for the PCR. Libraries were prepared by immunoSEQ multiplex PCR; TCRdb keeps only in-frame clonotypes and omits some of them. The table lists approximately 120,000 clones, over 75% of them singletons, with roughly 4% in the top ten. V lost 2 bases and J lost 2, with 13 bases in between. The germline gives CDR1 MNHEY, CDR2 SMNVEV (reference sequence). This CDR3 spans 15 amino acids. About this clone: The antigen is unknown.

Though nominally healthy at sampling, donors likely had unrecorded immune exposures. Points from the study as a whole: More than 150 TCR beta chains were listed as cytomegalovirus-associated. A missense variant in DCLRE1C was later tied to TCR beta V- and J-gene trimming.

The sequenced material came from PBMCs. The chain is built from TRBV27 and TRBJ2-7, with a possible D match to TRBD2 (6 bases). The sequence came from a man aged 18 to 35 in good health and CMV-seropositive. The CDR3 sequence: CASSLAGRPPYEQYF. The CDR3 DNA is TGTGCCAGCAGTTTAGCGGGGAGGCCCCCCTACGAGCAGTACTTC.